The table lists the clone carrying this T cell receptor (beta chain) with a few counts. The donors (healthy individuals) were bone marrow donors. This PCR relied on a set of 60 Vbeta primers and 13 Jbeta primers. Here immunoSEQ multiplex PCR was the method, and the copy in TCRdb shows in-frame clones only, minus some. The profile shows about 110,000 clones, roughly 80% of them singletons. These data are taken from a study of cytomegalovirus exposure and HLA in healthy donors. The source is a woman aged 25 to 39 in good health and CMV-seronegative. The sequencing sample was made of PBMCs.

CDR3 coding DNA: TGTGCCAGCAGTCGAACAGGGGTTCGGCACGAGCAGTACTTC. Encoded protein: CASSRTGVRHEQYF. The chain joins TRBV28 to TRBJ2-7, with 7 positions matching TRBD1. This CDR3 spans 14 amino acids. The germline V gene encodes CDR1 MDHEN and CDR2 SYDVKM. Germline trimming cut 5 bases from V and 5 bases from J; bases unmatched to any gene: 9.